The rows below give T cell receptor beta chains drawn from one sample of a study of shared clonotypes between healthy human individuals. Libraries were prepared by immunoSEQ multiplex PCR; TCRdb keeps only in-frame clonotypes and omits some of them. The data hold over 800,000 clones, with approximately 92% observed a single time. The sample consisted of naive CD8+ T cells sorted from blood. The receptors originated from a man under 40 in good health. The CDR3 runs from the conserved cysteine through the conserved F or W. Each record gives: CDR3 protein, CDR3 DNA, D gene, clone size, J gene, V gene. The D gene is left open where the match is weak. Some rows mark clone size as missing; the rest say once, few, many or name a class of expanded clone.

CDR3 protein: CASGGTSAYEQYF
CDR3 DNA: TGTGCCAGCGGGGGGACTAGCGCCTACGAGCAGTACTTC
D gene: TRBD2
clone size: NA
J gene: TRBJ2-7
V gene: TRBV7-9

CDR3 protein: CASSHTLAGESYNEQFF
CDR3 DNA: TGTGCCAGCAGCCACACCCTAGCGGGGGAATCCTACAATGAGCAGTTCTTC
D gene: TRBD2
clone size: NA
J gene: TRBJ2-1
V gene: TRBV27

CDR3 protein: CAWSGPDGNTIYF
CDR3 DNA: TGTGCCTGGAGTGGCCCGGATGGAAACACCATATATTTT
D gene: NA
clone size: NA
J gene: TRBJ1-3
V gene: TRBV30

CDR3 protein: CASRWGALDYEQYF
CDR3 DNA: TGTGCCAGCCGGTGGGGGGCGTTAGACTACGAGCAGTACTTC
D gene: NA
clone size: NA
J gene: TRBJ2-7
V gene: TRBV6-6

CDR3 protein: CASSLREGVRSYEQYF
CDR3 DNA: TGTGCCAGCAGCCTACGGGAAGGGGTGCGCTCCTACGAGCAGTACTTC
D gene: NA
clone size: NA
J gene: TRBJ2-7
V gene: TRBV14

CDR3 protein: CAISDLQGGYGYTF
CDR3 DNA: TGTGCCATCAGTGACTTGCAGGGAGGGTATGGCTACACCTTC
D gene: NA
clone size: NA
J gene: TRBJ1-2
V gene: TRBV10-3

CDR3 protein: CASSVERGDGNTIYF
CDR3 DNA: TGTGCCAGCAGCGTAGAACGAGGTGACGGAAACACCATATATTTT
D gene: NA
clone size: NA
J gene: TRBJ1-3
V gene: TRBV9

CDR3 protein: CASGLRDSSSYEQYF
CDR3 DNA: TGCGCCAGCGGACTCCGGGACAGTAGCTCCTACGAGCAGTACTTC
D gene: TRBD1
clone size: NA
J gene: TRBJ2-7
V gene: TRBV5-1

CDR3 protein: CASSLVSGVPDTQYF
CDR3 DNA: TGTGCCAGCAGCTTAGTTTCGGGAGTGCCAGATACGCAGTATTTT
D gene: NA
clone size: once
J gene: TRBJ2-3
V gene: TRBV7-2

CDR3 protein: CASTFPGDGYTF
CDR3 DNA: TGTGCCAGTACTTTCCCCGGGGACGGCTACACCTTC
D gene: NA
clone size: NA
J gene: TRBJ1-2
V gene: TRBV19

CDR3 protein: CASSQFAPGETQYF
CDR3 DNA: TGCGCCAGCAGCCAATTCGCCCCCGGAGAGACCCAGTACTTC
D gene: NA
clone size: NA
J gene: TRBJ2-5
V gene: TRBV4-1

CDR3 protein: CASSRRTSDEQFF
CDR3 DNA: TGTGCCAGCAGCCGGAGAACTAGCGATGAGCAGTTCTTC
D gene: TRBD2
clone size: NA
J gene: TRBJ2-1
V gene: TRBV14

CDR3 protein: CASSKDLGLLTYEQYF
CDR3 DNA: TGCGCCAGCAGCAAGGATCTAGGACTCCTGACCTACGAGCAGTACTTC
D gene: NA
clone size: NA
J gene: TRBJ2-7
V gene: TRBV5-1

CDR3 protein: CARQNREHTGELFF
CDR3 DNA: TGTGCCAGGCAGAACAGGGAACACACCGGGGAGCTGTTTTTT
D gene: NA
clone size: once
J gene: TRBJ2-2
V gene: TRBV11-2

CDR3 protein: CASSDRGVFNEQFF
CDR3 DNA: TGTGCCAGCAGCGACAGGGGAGTGTTTAATGAGCAGTTCTTC
D gene: TRBD1
clone size: NA
J gene: TRBJ2-1
V gene: TRBV6-6

CDR3 protein: CASSQYRGRDTQYF
CDR3 DNA: TGCGCCAGCAGCCAGTATAGGGGGCGGGATACGCAGTATTTT
D gene: TRBD1
clone size: NA
J gene: TRBJ2-3
V gene: TRBV4-3

CDR3 protein: CASSQSRGFHNEQFF
CDR3 DNA: TGTGCCAGCAGCCAATCGAGGGGGTTCCACAATGAGCAGTTCTTC
D gene: NA
clone size: once
J gene: TRBJ2-1
V gene: TRBV16

CDR3 protein: CASSEVHHEQYF
CDR3 DNA: TGTGCCAGCAGCGAAGTCCACCACGAGCAGTACTTC
D gene: NA
clone size: NA
J gene: TRBJ2-7
V gene: TRBV7-9

CDR3 protein: CAWRASADQETQYF
CDR3 DNA: TGTGCCTGGAGGGCTAGCGCCGACCAAGAGACCCAGTACTTC
D gene: NA
clone size: NA
J gene: TRBJ2-5
V gene: TRBV30

CDR3 protein: CASSSASGLTYEQFF
CDR3 DNA: TGTGCCAGTAGTTCGGCTAGCGGTCTTACATATGAGCAGTTCTTC
D gene: TRBD2
clone size: NA
J gene: TRBJ2-1
V gene: TRBV19

CDR3 protein: CASSPPTGIEAFF
CDR3 DNA: TGTGCCAGCAGCCCCCCGACAGGGATCGAAGCTTTCTTT
D gene: TRBD1
clone size: NA
J gene: TRBJ1-1
V gene: TRBV7-8

CDR3 protein: CASSVEGAGNEQFF
CDR3 DNA: TGTGCCAGCAGCGTAGAAGGAGCGGGCAATGAGCAGTTCTTC
D gene: NA
clone size: NA
J gene: TRBJ2-1
V gene: TRBV9

CDR3 protein: CASSHLGDTQYF
CDR3 DNA: TGTGCCAGTAGTCATCTAGGAGATACGCAGTATTTT
D gene: NA
clone size: NA
J gene: TRBJ2-3
V gene: TRBV19

CDR3 protein: CASSIRLGANNEQFF
CDR3 DNA: TGTGCCAGTAGTATCCGATTAGGGGCTAATAATGAGCAGTTCTTC
D gene: NA
clone size: NA
J gene: TRBJ2-1
V gene: TRBV19

CDR3 protein: CASSFDSYNEQFF
CDR3 DNA: TGTGCCAGCAGTTTCGACTCCTACAATGAGCAGTTCTTC
D gene: NA
clone size: NA
J gene: TRBJ2-1
V gene: TRBV27

CDR3 protein: CASSEADRPPRTQYF
CDR3 DNA: TGTGCCAGCAGTGAAGCGGACAGGCCCCCACGGACCCAGTACTTC
D gene: TRBD1
clone size: NA
J gene: TRBJ2-5
V gene: TRBV6-1

CDR3 protein: CASSLMGQGNEKLFF
CDR3 DNA: TGTGCCAGCAGCTTAATGGGACAGGGTAATGAAAAACTGTTTTTT
D gene: TRBD1
clone size: once
J gene: TRBJ1-4
V gene: TRBV7-3

CDR3 protein: CASSSRWGDQPQHF
CDR3 DNA: TGTGCCAGCAGTTCCCGATGGGGGGATCAGCCCCAGCATTTT
D gene: NA
clone size: NA
J gene: TRBJ1-5
V gene: TRBV5-6

CDR3 protein: CASSHRPGSVSEQYF
CDR3 DNA: TGTGCCAGCAGCCACAGGCCGGGGTCGGTGAGCGAGCAGTACTTC
D gene: NA
clone size: NA
J gene: TRBJ2-7
V gene: TRBV16

CDR3 protein: CASSQESSGTLAKNIQYF
CDR3 DNA: TGTGCCAGCAGCCAAGAGTCTTCAGGCACCTTAGCCAAAAACATTCAGTACTTC
D gene: NA
clone size: once
J gene: TRBJ2-4
V gene: TRBV16

CDR3 protein: CASSGGLDEQYF
CDR3 DNA: TGTGCCAGCAGCGGCGGGCTCGACGAGCAGTACTTC
D gene: NA
clone size: NA
J gene: TRBJ2-7
V gene: TRBV2

CDR3 protein: CASSAQNSEQYF
CDR3 DNA: TGTGCCAGCAGTGCCCAGAATAGCGAGCAGTACTTC
D gene: NA
clone size: NA
J gene: TRBJ2-7
V gene: TRBV27

CDR3 protein: CASSLGRADTQYF
CDR3 DNA: TGTGCCAGCAGCTTAGGAAGGGCAGATACGCAGTATTTT
D gene: NA
clone size: NA
J gene: TRBJ2-3
V gene: TRBV11-2

CDR3 protein: CASSLSETSWELFF
CDR3 DNA: TGTGCCAGCAGCTTATCCGAGACTAGCTGGGAGCTGTTTTTT
D gene: TRBD2
clone size: NA
J gene: TRBJ2-2
V gene: TRBV7-9

CDR3 protein: CASSQEVTSGNTIYF
CDR3 DNA: TGCGCCAGCAGCCAAGAGGTTACCTCTGGAAACACCATATATTTT
D gene: NA
clone size: NA
J gene: TRBJ1-3
V gene: TRBV4-1

CDR3 protein: CASSPTPGRNYPNTGELFF
CDR3 DNA: TGTGCCAGCAGCCCCACCCCAGGGCGAAATTACCCTAACACCGGGGAGCTGTTTTTT
D gene: NA
clone size: many
J gene: TRBJ2-2
V gene: TRBV28

CDR3 protein: CASSLAPTGEQYF
CDR3 DNA: TGTGCCAGCAGCTTAGCTCCGACAGGTGAGCAGTACTTC
D gene: NA
clone size: NA
J gene: TRBJ2-7
V gene: TRBV11-2

CDR3 protein: CASSEASLLPVPPVF
CDR3 DNA: TGTGCCAGCAGTGAAGCCTCATTGCTCCCGGTGCCCCCTGTTTTT
D gene: NA
clone size: NA
J gene: TRBJ2-2
V gene: TRBV2

CDR3 protein: CASSYSFGLEQYF
CDR3 DNA: TGTGCCAGCAGTTACTCGTTCGGGTTGGAGCAGTACTTC
D gene: NA
clone size: once
J gene: TRBJ2-7
V gene: TRBV6-5

CDR3 protein: CASSGTGWLGNEQFF
CDR3 DNA: TGCGCCAGCAGCGGGACAGGGTGGCTCGGCAATGAGCAGTTCTTC
D gene: TRBD1
clone size: NA
J gene: TRBJ2-1
V gene: TRBV5-1

CDR3 protein: CASMEGTEAFF
CDR3 DNA: TGTGCCAGCATGGAGGGGACTGAAGCTTTCTTT
D gene: NA
clone size: NA
J gene: TRBJ1-1
V gene: TRBV7-8

CDR3 protein: CASSFGRVYEQYF
CDR3 DNA: TGTGCCAGCAGTTTCGGGAGGGTCTACGAGCAGTACTTC
D gene: TRBD2
clone size: NA
J gene: TRBJ2-7
V gene: TRBV27

CDR3 protein: CASSLGMGQPQHF
CDR3 DNA: TGTGCCAGCAGCTTGGGGATGGGGCAGCCCCAGCATTTT
D gene: NA
clone size: once
J gene: TRBJ1-5
V gene: TRBV5-6

CDR3 protein: CASRGVSYEQYF
CDR3 DNA: TGTGCCAGCCGCGGGGTATCCTACGAGCAGTACTTC
D gene: NA
clone size: NA
J gene: TRBJ2-7
V gene: TRBV27

CDR3 protein: CASSYRTVMNTEAFF
CDR3 DNA: TGTGCCAGCAGTTACCGGACAGTCATGAACACTGAAGCTTTCTTT
D gene: NA
clone size: NA
J gene: TRBJ1-1
V gene: TRBV6-6

CDR3 protein: CASSLEGDRDQPQHF
CDR3 DNA: TGTGCCAGCAGTTTAGAGGGGGACAGGGATCAGCCCCAGCATTTT
D gene: TRBD1
clone size: NA
J gene: TRBJ1-5
V gene: TRBV27

CDR3 protein: CASSAPLAGGPQDTQYF
CDR3 DNA: TGTGCCAGCAGCGCCCCACTAGCGGGAGGGCCCCAGGATACGCAGTATTTT
D gene: TRBD2
clone size: NA
J gene: TRBJ2-3
V gene: TRBV9